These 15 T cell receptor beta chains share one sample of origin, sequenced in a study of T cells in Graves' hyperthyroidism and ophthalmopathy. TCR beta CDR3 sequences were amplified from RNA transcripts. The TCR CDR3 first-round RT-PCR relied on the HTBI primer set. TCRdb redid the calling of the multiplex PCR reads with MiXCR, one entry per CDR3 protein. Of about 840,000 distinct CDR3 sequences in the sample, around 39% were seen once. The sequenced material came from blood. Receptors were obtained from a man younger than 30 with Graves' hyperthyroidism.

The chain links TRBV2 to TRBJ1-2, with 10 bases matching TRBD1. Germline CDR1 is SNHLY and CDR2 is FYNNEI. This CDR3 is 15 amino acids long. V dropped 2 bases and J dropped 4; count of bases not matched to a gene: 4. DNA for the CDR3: TGTGCCAGCAGTGAATGGGGACAGGGGAGCTATGGCTACACCTTC. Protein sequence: CASSEWGQGSYGYTF.

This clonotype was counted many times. CDR3: CASSDGTGGEYGYTF. The CDR3 DNA reads as TGTGCCAGCAGTGATGGGACAGGGGGCGAGTATGGCTACACCTTC. The V gene is TRBV2, the J gene TRBJ1-2; 12 bases line up with TRBD1. The CDR3 loop spans 15 amino acids. Germline trimming cut 3 bases from V and 5 bases from J; bases unmatched to any gene: 4. Germline V gene data show CDR1 as SNHLY and CDR2 as FYNNEI.

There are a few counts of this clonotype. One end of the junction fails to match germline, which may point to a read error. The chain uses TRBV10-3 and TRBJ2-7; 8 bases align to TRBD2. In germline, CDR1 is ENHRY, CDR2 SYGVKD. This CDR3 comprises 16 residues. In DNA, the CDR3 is TGTGCCAGCAGTTATTTTGCGGGAGGTTCCTCCTACGAGCAGTACTTC. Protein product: CASSYFAGGSSYEQYF.

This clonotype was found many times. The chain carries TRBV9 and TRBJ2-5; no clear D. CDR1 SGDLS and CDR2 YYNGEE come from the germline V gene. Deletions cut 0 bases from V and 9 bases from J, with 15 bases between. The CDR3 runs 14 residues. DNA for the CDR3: TGTGCCAGCAGCGTAGGTAGCCCGCGGAGACCCCAGTACTTC. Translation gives CASSVGSPRRPQYF.

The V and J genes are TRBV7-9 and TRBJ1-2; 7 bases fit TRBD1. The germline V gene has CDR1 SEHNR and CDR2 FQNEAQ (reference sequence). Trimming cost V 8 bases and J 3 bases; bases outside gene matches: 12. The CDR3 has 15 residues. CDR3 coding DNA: TGTGCCAGCTCACTCGGCAGGGGGGTCGACTATGGCTACACCTTC. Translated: CASSLGRGVDYGYTF.

DNA of the CDR3: TGTGCCAGCAGTAATCGACTGGGCTCCTACGAGCAGTACTTC. This gives the protein CASSNRLGSYEQYF. This chain joins TRBV6-5 and TRBJ2-7, with D uncertain. Germline CDR1 is MNHEY and CDR2 is SVGAGI. There are 14 residues in the CDR3. With 5 bases removed from V and 0 bases from J, the gap between germline ends came to 11 bases.

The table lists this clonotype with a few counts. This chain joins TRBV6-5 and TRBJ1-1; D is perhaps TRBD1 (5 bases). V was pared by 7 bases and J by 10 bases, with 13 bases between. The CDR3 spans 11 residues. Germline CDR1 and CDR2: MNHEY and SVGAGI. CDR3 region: CASTLVGPAFF. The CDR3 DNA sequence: TGTGCCAGCACCCTGGTGGGGCCAGCTTTCTTT.

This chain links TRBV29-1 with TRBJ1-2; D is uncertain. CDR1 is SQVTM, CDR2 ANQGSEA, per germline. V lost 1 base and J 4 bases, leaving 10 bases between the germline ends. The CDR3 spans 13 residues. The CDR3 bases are TGCAGCGTTGAAGTATCGGGCATCTATGGCTACACCTTC. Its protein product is CSVEVSGIYGYTF.

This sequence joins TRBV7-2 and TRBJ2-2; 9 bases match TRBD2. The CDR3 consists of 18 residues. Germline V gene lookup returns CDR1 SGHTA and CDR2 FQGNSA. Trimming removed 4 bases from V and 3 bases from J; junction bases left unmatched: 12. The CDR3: CASSSLAGVGGYTGELFF. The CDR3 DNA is TGTGCCAGCAGCTCCTTAGCGGGAGTGGGAGGGTACACCGGGGAGCTGTTTTTT.

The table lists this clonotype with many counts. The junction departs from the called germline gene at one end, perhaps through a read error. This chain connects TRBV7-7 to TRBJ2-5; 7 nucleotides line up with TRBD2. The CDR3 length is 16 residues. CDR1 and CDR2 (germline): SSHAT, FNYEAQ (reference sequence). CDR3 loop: CASSLGLAAAQETQYF. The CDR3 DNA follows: TGTGCTAGCAGCTTAGGGCTAGCGGCTGCCCAAGAGACCCAGTACTTC.

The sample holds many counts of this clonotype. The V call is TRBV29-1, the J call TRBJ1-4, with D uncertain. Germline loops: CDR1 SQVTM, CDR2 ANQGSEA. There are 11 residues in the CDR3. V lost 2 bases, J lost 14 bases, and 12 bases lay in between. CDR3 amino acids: CSVEKEGGLFF. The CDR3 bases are TGCAGCGTTGAAAAGGAGGGAGGGCTGTTTTTT.

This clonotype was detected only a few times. The DNA of the CDR3 is TGTGCCAGCAGCTTAGAGACAGGGGGCCAATACTATGGCTACACCTTC. This gives the protein CASSLETGGQYYGYTF. V gene TRBV7-8 combines with J gene TRBJ1-2; 10 bases line up with TRBD1. V shed 1 base, J shed 3 bases, and the junction held 5 bases outside the gene matches. Germline V gene lookup returns CDR1 SGHVS and CDR2 FQNEAQ. This CDR3 spans 16 amino acids.

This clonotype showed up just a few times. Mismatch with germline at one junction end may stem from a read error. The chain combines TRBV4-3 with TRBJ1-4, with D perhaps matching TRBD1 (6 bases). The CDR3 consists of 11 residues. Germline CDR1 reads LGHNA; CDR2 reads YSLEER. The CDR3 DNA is TGCGCCAGCAGCCAGACAATACAGGGAGTTTTT. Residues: CASSQTIQGVF.

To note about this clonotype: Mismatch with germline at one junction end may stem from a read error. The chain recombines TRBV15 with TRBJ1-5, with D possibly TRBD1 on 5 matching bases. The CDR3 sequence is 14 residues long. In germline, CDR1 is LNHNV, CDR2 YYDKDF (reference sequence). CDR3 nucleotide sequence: TGTGCCACCAGCAGTTTGCAGGGCAATCGGCCCCAGCATTTT. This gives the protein CATSSLQGNRPQHF.

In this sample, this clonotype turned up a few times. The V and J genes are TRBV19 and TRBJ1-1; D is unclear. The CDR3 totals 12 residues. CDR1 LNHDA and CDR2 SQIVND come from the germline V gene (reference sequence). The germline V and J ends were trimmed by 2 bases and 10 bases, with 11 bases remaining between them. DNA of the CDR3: TGTGCCAGTAGTATATTGGGCAACCCAGCTTTCTTT. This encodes CASSILGNPAFF.